This T cell receptor beta chain stems from a study of T cell responses to AZD1222 COVID-19 vaccine. Across the study: Investigators merged groups given second doses at roughly 4 or roughly 12 weeks. Findings of the study overall: Vaccine-associated CD4 TCRs ranged over spike, dominating at 160-218 and 743-854. Mostly white British, mostly female donors; authors suggested clonal diversity may be underestimated. In all cases, repertoires were sampled only after the peak T cell response.

This table comes from immunoSEQ multiplex PCR, and its TCRdb copy is limited to in-frame clones, with some not included. Of approximately 90,000 clones listed, around 85% were seen once; the top ten hold 5.5% to 8%. The V end was cut by 7 bases, the J end by 6 bases, with 9 bases between. The CDR3 runs to 11 residues. CDR1 is SNHLY, CDR2 FYNNEI, per germline. In the case of this clone: Its antigen is undetermined.

This clonotype originated in an adult in good health. The chain is built from TRBV2 and TRBJ1-1; D uncertain. The sample consisted of peripheral blood, taken on day 0 of AZD1222 vaccination. CDR3 in DNA: TGTGCCAGCAAGGGCAGTCCTGAAGCTTTCTTT. This gives the protein CASKGSPEAFF.